This T cell receptor (beta chain) was observed in a study of cytomegalovirus exposure and HLA in healthy donors. PCR was performed using 60 Vbeta and 13 Jbeta primers. TCRdb's table, derived via immunoSEQ multiplex PCR, lists solely in-frame clones and lacks some. The sample carries 63,000 or so clones, approximately 74% recorded once. The sequenced sample consisted of PBMCs. The TCR was taken from a woman younger than 45 in good health and CMV-seropositive.

CDR3 residues: CASSGDRGRGYTF. CDR3 coding DNA: TGCGCCAGCAGCGGCGACAGGGGGCGAGGCTACACCTTC. V usage is TRBV5-1 and J usage is TRBJ1-2; 10 bases agree with TRBD1. Trimming took 4 bases from V and 8 from J; bases not matched to a gene: 5. This CDR3 contains 13 residues. Germline V CDR1 and CDR2: SGHRS, YFSETQ.